This T cell receptor (beta chain) was found in a study of T cell repertoires in cytomegalovirus infection. Looking at the study overall: Recently identified HLA-C-restricted CMV epitopes were among the peptides used. Public TCR beta signature analysis indicated the presence of both CMV infection and matching HLA type. General observations from the study: HLA-C-restricted TCR beta clonotypes specific for CMV led the ex vivo response.

Via MiXCR, TCRdb re-called the reads, giving one row per CDR3 protein. The table includes about 770,000 distinct CDR3 sequences, 25% to 35% detected once. Worth noting for this clonotype: Its cognate antigen is unknown.

Trimming shortened V by 1 base and J by 0 bases, and 10 bases separated the two germline ends. The germline gives CDR1 PRHDT, CDR2 FYEKMQ (reference sequence). The CDR3 totals 16 residues. The specimen was cultured CD8+ T cells from PBMCs, collected from culture after CMV antigen stimulation. This chain joins TRBV13 and TRBJ2-1; tentatively, D is TRBD1 or TRBD2 (5 bases each). This sequence originates from a human donor in good health (CMV status not recorded). Some clones in this sample may be carry-over from other donors' samples. CDR3 in amino acids: CASSLAGTTSYNEQFF. Written as DNA, the CDR3 is TGTGCCAGCAGCTTAGCCGGGACCACCTCCTACAATGAGCAGTTCTTC.